A single sample gave rise to the 22 T cell receptor beta chains below, sequenced in a study of cytomegalovirus exposure and HLA in healthy donors. The table came from immunoSEQ multiplex PCR; TCRdb's copy has only in-frame clones and leaves some out. The data hold roughly 120,000 clones, with roughly 86% observed a single time. The sample consisted of PBMCs. The receptors shown here come from a young man in good health and CMV-seronegative.

This sequence joins TRBV15 and TRBJ2-1, with 8 bases matching TRBD2. The CDR3 runs 15 residues. Germline lookup yields CDR1 LNHNV and CDR2 YYDKDF (reference sequence). J gave up 4 bases and V 1 base, and 3 bases lay outside the gene matches. The CDR3 here is CATSRGIAGYNEQFF. The CDR3 DNA follows: TGTGCCACCAGCAGAGGTATAGCGGGATACAATGAGCAGTTCTTC.

The chain couples TRBV6-1 to TRBJ1-2; D might be TRBD1 (6 bases). Germline V CDR1 and CDR2: MNHNS, SASEGT. The V and J ends lost 0 bases and 5 bases respectively, with 13 bases between them. The CDR3 covers 15 residues. The CDR3 is CASSEAGGLGYGYTF. CDR3 DNA sequence: TGTGCCAGCAGTGAAGCTGGGGGCTTGGGGTATGGCTACACCTTC.

The chain is built from TRBV7-6 and TRBJ2-2; the match to TRBD1 covers 7 bases. This CDR3 comprises 16 residues. The germline gives CDR1 SGHVS, CDR2 FNYEAQ. V gave up 3 bases and J gave up 1 base; unmatched junction bases: 5. The CDR3 loop is CASSFRQGENTGELFF. The CDR3 nucleotides read TGTGCCAGCAGCTTTCGACAGGGCGAGAACACCGGGGAGCTGTTTTTT.

J is TRBJ1-2 and V is TRBV19; TRBD1 matches at 9 bases. Germline V CDR1 and CDR2: LNHDA, SQIVND (reference sequence). V shed 3 bases, J shed 8 bases, and the junction held 10 bases outside the gene matches. This CDR3 has 15 residues. The DNA for the CDR3 is TGTGCCAGTAGTATCCCGGGGGACAGGGTAAGAGGCTACACCTTC. Protein: CASSIPGDRVRGYTF.

The chain joins TRBV7-6 to TRBJ2-7; 9 positions agree with TRBD2. This CDR3 contains 16 residues. The trim removed 0 bases at V and 2 bases at J, leaving 5 bases unmatched. Germline CDR1 is SGHVS and CDR2 is FNYEAQ. CDR3 DNA: TGTGCCAGCAGCTTAGCTCTAGCGGGGTCCACCTACGAGCAGTACTTC. Its translation: CASSLALAGSTYEQYF.

The genes are TRBV25-1 and TRBJ1-1; no reliable D call. CDR1 and CDR2 from the germline V gene are MGHDK and SYGVNS. Deletions cut 0 bases from V and 6 bases from J, with 5 bases between. This CDR3 has 12 amino acids. The CDR3 DNA sequence: TGTGCCAGCAGTGAATATAGCGCTGAAGCTTTCTTT. Translation: CASSEYSAEAFF.

The rearrangement uses TRBV23-1 and TRBJ2-7; 7 bases fit TRBD1. TRBV23-1 is recorded as an ORF, its role being uncertain. The junction had 9 bases not matched to a gene; V was cut back by 8 bases and J by 5 bases. CDR3 length: 13 residues. The chain's CDR3 is CASGRQGTNEQYF. The DNA of the CDR3 is TGCGCCAGCGGCCGACAGGGAACGAACGAGCAGTACTTC.

This sequence joins TRBV18 and TRBJ2-3, with TRBD2 as a possible D gene (6 bases). This CDR3 comprises 16 residues. V gave up 0 bases and J gave up 0 bases, with 10 bases separating them. Per the germline V gene, CDR1 is KGHSH and CDR2 is LQKENI. Here the CDR3 reads CASSPPNRGSTDTQYF. CDR3 sequence (DNA): TGTGCCAGCTCACCACCGAACCGGGGGAGCACAGATACGCAGTATTTT.

The chain uses TRBV5-8 and TRBJ2-3, with 7 bases lining up with TRBD2. V shed 4 bases and J 1 base; nucleotides not matched to a gene: 3. The CDR3 extends over 14 amino acids. Germline V CDR1 and CDR2: SGHTS, YDEGEE. The CDR3 is CASSRTRGTDTQYF. The CDR3 DNA reads as TGTGCCAGCAGCAGGACTAGGGGCACAGATACGCAGTATTTT.

This clone has only a few counts. V gene TRBV25-1 combines with J gene TRBJ1-3, with D tentatively TRBD1 (5 bases). CDR1 MGHDK and CDR2 SYGVNS come from the germline V gene. There are 14 residues in the CDR3. Trimming took off 5 bases at V and 0 bases at J, with 8 bases between the two ends. CDR3 loop: CASSQDSSGNTIYF. Here the CDR3 DNA reads TGTGCCAGCAGTCAAGACAGCTCTGGAAACACCATATATTTT.

The chain has TRBV30 and TRBJ2-5; the D gene is possibly TRBD2 (5 bases). CDR3 length: 13 amino acids. Germline V gene lookup returns CDR1 GTSNPN and CDR2 SVGIG (reference sequence). V was cut by 3 bases and J by 1 base, with 9 bases left in between. The CDR3 DNA sequence: TGTGCCTGGAGCGGACTGGTCCAAGAGACCCAGTACTTC. As protein: CAWSGLVQETQYF.

V and J are TRBV14 and TRBJ2-2, with TRBD2 matching over 12 bases. The CDR3 spans 19 residues. Germline CDR1 reads SGHDN; CDR2 reads FVKESK. Germline trimming cut 4 bases from V and 0 bases from J; bases unmatched to any gene: 9. The CDR3 is CASSPWRLAGGPNTGELFF. CDR3 coding DNA: TGTGCCAGCAGCCCCTGGAGGCTAGCGGGGGGGCCGAACACCGGGGAGCTGTTTTTT.

This clone was detected once. The chain has TRBV7-9 and TRBJ1-2, with D unclear. Between the trimmed V and J ends, which lost 4 bases and 3 bases, there was a span of 12 bases. Germline-derived CDR1 and CDR2 are SEHNR and FQNEAQ (reference sequence). The CDR3 spans 14 residues. This chain's CDR3 is CASSSYTEYYGYTF. CDR3 nucleotide sequence: TGTGCCAGCAGCTCTTACACAGAATACTATGGCTACACCTTC.

A few counts support this clone. J is TRBJ2-3 and V is TRBV5-4; tentatively, D is TRBD2 (6 bases). The V end lost 10 bases, the J end lost 0 bases, and 15 bases lay between the germline ends. The CDR3 is 14 residues long. Germline CDR1 SGHNT, CDR2 YYREEE (reference sequence). CDR3 sequence: CAYSKGRSTDTQYF. The CDR3 bases are TGTGCCTACTCCAAGGGGAGGAGCACAGATACGCAGTATTTT.

The chain carries TRBV5-4 and TRBJ2-7; no clear D. The CDR3 consists of 14 residues. Germline loops: CDR1 SGHNT, CDR2 YYREEE (reference sequence). Trimming shortened V by 4 bases and J by 6 bases, and 17 bases separated the two germline ends. The CDR3 bases are TGTGCCAGCAGCCTACTACACTTTCCCGGCGAGCAGTACTTC. Its protein product is CASSLLHFPGEQYF.

The chain employs TRBV12-5 and TRBJ2-3; D is undetermined. Germline CDR1 is LGHNT and CDR2 is FRNRAP. V was trimmed by 5 bases and J by 5 bases, leaving 2 bases between them. The CDR3 consists of 10 residues. The CDR3 nucleotides read TGTGCTAGTGGTCGAGATACGCAGTATTTT. This encodes CASGRDTQYF.

The chain joins TRBV5-1 to TRBJ2-5; TRBD1 agrees at 8 bases. V shed 7 bases and J 5 bases; nucleotides not matched to a gene: 7. Germline CDR1 and CDR2: SGHRS and YFSETQ. The CDR3 covers 13 residues. The CDR3 DNA reads as TGCGCCAGCCGTACTACAGGGGGGGAGACCCAGTACTTC. It translates to CASRTTGGETQYF. Together with reference TRBV5-1 and TRBJ2-5, the CDR3 gives the full variable domain: KAGVTQTPRYLIKTRGQQVTLSCSPISGHRSVSWYQQTPGQGLQFLFEYFSETQRNKGNFPGRFSGRQFSNSRSEMNVSTLELGDSALYLCASRTTGGETQYFGPGTRLLVL.

V is TRBV19 and J is TRBJ2-1, with D possibly TRBD1 on 6 matching bases. Germline V gene data show CDR1 as LNHDA and CDR2 as SQIVND (reference sequence). V shed 7 bases and J shed 6 bases, with 10 bases lying between them. This CDR3 contains 12 residues. The CDR3 region is CASTDSPNEQFF. CDR3 nucleotides: TGTGCCAGTACGGACAGCCCCAATGAGCAGTTCTTC.

This chain uses TRBV5-8 with TRBJ2-3, with TRBD1 matching 8 bases. The germline V gene encodes CDR1 SGHTS and CDR2 YDEGEE. After removal of 3 bases from V and 2 bases from J, the junction contained 5 bases not matched to a gene. There are 15 residues in the CDR3. Here the CDR3 reads CASSWGQANTDTQYF. The DNA of the CDR3 is TGTGCCAGCAGCTGGGGACAGGCGAACACAGATACGCAGTATTTT.

The chain joins TRBV2 to TRBJ1-1; D is undetermined. The V and J ends lost 9 bases and 0 bases respectively, with 11 bases between them. Per germline, CDR1 SNHLY and CDR2 FYNNEI. This CDR3 contains 13 residues. The CDR3 region is CASVRVLNTEAFF. Written as DNA, the CDR3 is TGTGCCAGTGTTCGGGTGTTGAACACTGAAGCTTTCTTT.

This chain connects TRBV4-2 to TRBJ2-1, with a possible D match to TRBD2 (9 bases). The CDR3 loop spans 20 amino acids. CDR1 and CDR2 from the germline V gene are LGHNA and YNFKEQ. V was shortened by 1 base and J by 7 bases, with 29 bases between the two germline ends. The CDR3 loop reads CASSQVRQGIGLASENEQFF. The CDR3 nucleotides read TGTGCCAGCAGCCAAGTCAGACAGGGGATAGGACTAGCGTCCGAAAATGAGCAGTTCTTC.

The chain links TRBV27 to TRBJ2-1; 7 bases fit TRBD2. The CDR3 runs to 16 residues. Germline loops: CDR1 MNHEY, CDR2 SMNVEV (reference sequence). Trimming cost V 2 bases and J 4 bases; bases outside gene matches: 8. The DNA of the CDR3 is TGTGCCAGCAGTTTACTCGGCGGGAGCTGGTACAATGAGCAGTTCTTC. Translation gives CASSLLGGSWYNEQFF.